This T cell receptor (beta chain) stems from a study of CXCR3-negative and CXCR3-positive naive CD8 T cells. This CDR3 region has 14 residues. Germline CDR1 is SGHVS and CDR2 is FQNEAQ. Preparation of TRB cDNA libraries relied on 5' RACE carrying UMI labels. TCRdb reprocessed the 5' RACE reads; each CDR3 protein has one entry and no DNA is given. Seen in this sample are some 40,000 distinct CDR3 sequences; the ten most common clones hold approximately 7.7%. The gene calls are TRBV7-8 and TRBJ2-3; the TRBD2 assignment by TCRdb is unverifiable without DNA. Sequenced material: memory CD8+ T cells from blood. The TCR originated in a human donor in good health. Some clones in this sample may be carry-over from other donors' samples. This CDR3 reads CASRTGLEVDTQYF. The whole variable domain, filled in from reference TRBV7-8 and TRBJ2-3, reads GAGVSQSPRYKVAKRGQDVALRCDPISGHVSLFWYQQALGQGPEFLTYFQNEAQLDKSGLPSDRFFAERPEGSVSTLKIQRTQQEDSAVYLCASRTGLEVDTQYFGPGTRLTVL.